Listed below are T cell receptor beta chains from one sample, sequenced in a study of cytomegalovirus exposure and HLA in healthy donors. Measured with immunoSEQ multiplex PCR; TCRdb has only the in-frame clones, and not every one. The table includes about 190,000 clones, over 70% detected once. Sequenced material: PBMCs. The receptors come from a woman between 18 and 29 years old in good health and CMV-seropositive. Each CDR3 is given with its conserved first and last residue. Fields, in order: V gene, clone size, D gene, J gene, CDR3 protein, CDR3 DNA. The D gene is left open where the match is weak. Where a row states a size, it is once, few, many or the class of an expanded clone; other rows omit it.

>TRBV5-1|.|.|TRBJ2-5
CASSQAETQYF
TGCGCCAGCAGTCAGGCGGAGACCCAGTACTTC
>TRBV18|few|.|TRBJ1-1
CASSPGQGSNTEAFF
TGTGCCAGCTCACCGGGGCAGGGGTCGAACACTGAAGCTTTCTTT
>TRBV6-5|.|TRBD2|TRBJ2-7
CASSVGGGAPYEQYF
TGTGCCAGCAGTGTGGGCGGGGGGGCGCCTTACGAGCAGTACTTC
>TRBV12-5|.|.|TRBJ1-1
CASGFLAEEAFF
TGTGCTAGTGGTTTTTTGGCGGAGGAAGCTTTCTTT
>TRBV6-6|.|TRBD1|TRBJ1-2
CASTDSDRKLWGYTF
TGTGCCAGCACCGACTCGGACAGGAAATTATGGGGCTACACCTTC
>TRBV30|.|.|TRBJ2-3
CAWSGGRDTQYF
TGTGCCTGGAGTGGGGGCCGAGATACGCAGTATTTT
>TRBV2|.|.|TRBJ2-2
CASTPSRTVNTGELFF
TGTGCCAGCACCCCCTCCAGGACAGTGAACACCGGGGAGCTGTTTTTT
>TRBV11-1|.|TRBD1|TRBJ1-2
CASSSSGTGSRYTF
TGTGCCAGCAGCTCCTCCGGGACAGGGAGCCGCTACACCTTC
>TRBV30|.|.|TRBJ2-2
CAWSGVGELFF
TGTGCCTGGAGCGGGGTTGGGGAGCTGTTTTTT
>TRBV11-2|once|TRBD2|TRBJ2-7
CASSSSGFSYEQYF
TGTGCCAGCAGCTCTAGCGGGTTTTCCTACGAGCAGTACTTC
>TRBV7-9|.|TRBD1|TRBJ1-2
CASSPGQNYGYTF
TGTGCCAGCAGCCCGGGACAGAACTATGGCTACACCTTC
>TRBV5-1|.|.|TRBJ1-3
CASSLAQGGAGNTIYF
TGCGCCAGCAGCTTGGCTCAGGGTGGTGCTGGAAACACCATATATTTT
>TRBV6-5|.|.|TRBJ2-7
CASRESGFYEQYF
TGTGCCAGCAGGGAATCGGGGTTCTACGAGCAGTACTTC
>TRBV10-3|.|.|TRBJ1-1
CAISDGAEAFF
TGTGCCATCAGTGACGGAGCCGAGGCTTTCTTT
>TRBV19|.|.|TRBJ2-5
CASSVGGRETQYF
TGTGCCAGTAGTGTCGGGGGAAGGGAGACCCAGTACTTC
>TRBV5-6|.|.|TRBJ1-2
CASSLGVEGPGVNGYTF
TGTGCCAGCAGCTTGGGAGTTGAGGGTCCCGGGGTGAATGGCTACACCTTC
>TRBV9|.|.|TRBJ2-5
CASSVDGAVEAGETQYF
TGTGCCAGCAGCGTAGACGGGGCTGTCGAGGCGGGGGAGACCCAGTACTTC
>TRBV27|.|.|TRBJ2-1
CASNTGTRSSYNEQFF
TGTGCCAGCAATACCGGGACAAGGAGCTCCTACAATGAGCAGTTCTTC
>TRBV6-1|.|.|TRBJ1-1
CASKTTGGGTEAFF
TGTGCCAGTAAGACCACGGGGGGAGGCACTGAAGCTTTCTTT
>TRBV6-5|.|.|TRBJ2-3
CASSRQDGVDTQYF
TGTGCCAGCAGTAGACAGGACGGGGTAGATACGCAGTATTTT